This passage covers 30 T cell receptor beta chains from one sample sequenced in a study of Ad26.COV2.S vaccination and SARS-CoV-2 variants. TCRdb's table, derived via immunoSEQ multiplex PCR, lists solely in-frame clones and lacks some. This table has 46,000 or so clones, approximately 83% appearing once. This sample comprised peripheral blood, obtained after recovery from COVID-19. The receptors derive from a human donor who had recovered from COVID-19.

DNA for the CDR3: TGTGCCAGTATGGGCAGGGGGGTTTGGCCCCAGCATTTT. This sequence encodes CASMGRGVWPQHF. This chain links TRBV19 with TRBJ1-5; 7 bases align to TRBD1. The junction had 9 bases not matched to a gene; V was cut back by 7 bases and J by 9 bases. The CDR3 runs to 13 residues. Per germline, CDR1 LNHDA and CDR2 SQIVND (reference sequence).

The chain employs TRBV7-9 and TRBJ2-1, with 7 positions matching TRBD2. The CDR3 runs to 11 residues. Germline loops: CDR1 SEHNR, CDR2 FQNEAQ (reference sequence). Trimming removed 0 bases from V and 15 bases from J; junction bases left unmatched: 2. The CDR3 DNA reads as TGTGCCAGCAGCTTAGCGGGAGGGTTGTTCTTC. This sequence encodes CASSLAGGLFF.

The J gene is TRBJ1-5, the V gene TRBV15; D might be TRBD1 (6 bases). Between the trimmed V and J ends, which lost 6 bases and 10 bases, there was a span of 22 bases. The germline V gene has CDR1 LNHNV and CDR2 YYDKDF (reference sequence). This CDR3 comprises 15 residues. The CDR3 DNA is TGTGCCACCAGTGGGGGCGGGACGCAGCCCCCACCCCAGCATTTT. It codes for CATSGGGTQPPPQHF.

The gene calls are TRBV29-1 and TRBJ1-4; D not certain. V was shortened by 1 base and J by 11 bases, with 14 bases between the two germline ends. CDR3 length: 13 amino acids. Germline loops: CDR1 SQVTM, CDR2 ANQGSEA. CDR3 nucleotide sequence: TGCAGCGTTGAAGCCCACCCGAATGGGAAACTGTTTTTT. This codes for CSVEAHPNGKLFF.

The CDR3 spells CASRDGQGAKNIQYF. The CDR3 coding sequence is TGTGCCAGTAGGGACGGACAGGGGGCCAAAAACATTCAGTACTTC. This sequence joins TRBV19 and TRBJ2-4; 9 bases fit TRBD1. CDR1 is LNHDA, CDR2 SQIVND, per germline (reference sequence). The V gene end was trimmed by 6 bases and the J gene end by 1 base; junction bases not matched to a gene: 4. The length of the CDR3 is 15 residues. The full variable domain, its missing parts supplied by reference TRBV19 and TRBJ2-4, is DGGITQSPKYLFRKEGQNVTLSCEQNLNHDAMYWYRQDPGQGLRLIYYSQIVNDFQKGDIAEGYSVSREKKESFPLTVTSAQKNPTAFYLCASRDGQGAKNIQYFGAGTRLSVL.

The gene calls are TRBV6-1 and TRBJ1-2, with 10 bases lining up with TRBD1. This CDR3 is built from 14 residues. Germline CDR1 and CDR2: MNHNS and SASEGT. V was pared by 3 bases and J by 5 bases, with 3 bases of the junction left unmatched. CDR3 loop: CASSERTGGYGYTF. In nucleotides, the CDR3 is TGTGCCAGCAGTGAGCGGACAGGGGGATATGGCTACACCTTC.

The chain has TRBV5-1 and TRBJ2-7; 7 bases match TRBD2. The germline gives CDR1 SGHRS, CDR2 YFSETQ. V was clipped by 3 bases and J by 1 base; unmatched bases: 10. The CDR3 contains 16 residues. The CDR3 DNA follows: TGCGCCAGCAGCTCCGGCCCTATAGCGGGTTCCTACGAGCAGTACTTC. This gives the protein CASSSGPIAGSYEQYF. The full variable domain, rest sourced from reference TRBV5-1 and TRBJ2-7, is KAGVTQTPRYLIKTRGQQVTLSCSPISGHRSVSWYQQTPGQGLQFLFEYFSETQRNKGNFPGRFSGRQFSNSRSEMNVSTLELGDSALYLCASSSGPIAGSYEQYFGPGTRLTVT.

This chain uses TRBV6-5 with TRBJ2-1; perhaps TRBD2 as D (6 bases). CDR1 and CDR2 (germline): MNHEY, SVGAGI. The V gene lost 0 bases and the J gene lost 6 bases, with 12 bases spanning the gap. CDR3 size: 15 residues. The CDR3 DNA follows: TGTGCCAGCAGTTACTCGGGGGACTCACCCAATGAGCAGTTCTTC. This translates into CASSYSGDSPNEQFF.

The chain carries TRBV7-2 and TRBJ2-7; D remains unclear. The CDR3 consists of 11 residues. V was pared by 3 bases and J by 3 bases, with 3 bases between. CDR1 and CDR2 (germline): SGHTA, FQGNSA. The CDR3 DNA is TGTGCCAGCAGCTTTCACTACGAGCAGTACTTC. Translating gives CASSFHYEQYF.

The chain combines TRBV3-1 (or the pseudogene TRBV3-2) with TRBJ2-2; D is unclear. In germline, CDR1 is LGHDT, CDR2 YNNKEL (reference sequence). V dropped 3 bases and J dropped 6 bases, with 5 bases sitting between them. CDR3 length: 12 residues. The CDR3 region has the DNA TGTGCCAGCAGCCAGTATCCCGGGGAGCTGTTTTTT. Residues: CASSQYPGELFF.

The chain is built from TRBV24-1 and TRBJ1-2, with a weak D call TRBD1 (5 bases). The length of the CDR3 is 17 residues. CDR1 KGHDR and CDR2 SFDVKD come from the germline V gene. Trimming pared 4 bases from V and 6 bases from J, leaving 23 bases between. Here the CDR3 reads CATSDRDFVRGRDGYTF. DNA of the CDR3: TGTGCCACCAGTGACAGGGATTTCGTCCGGGGCAGGGATGGCTACACCTTC.

The chain is built from TRBV6-2 or TRBV6-3 and TRBJ1-4; D is possibly TRBD1 (5 bases). Germline CDR1 and CDR2: MNHEY and SVGEGT. The V end was cut by 2 bases, the J end by 6 bases, with 13 bases between. This CDR3 spans 15 amino acids. CDR3 sequence: CASSYPVGEYEKLFF. In DNA, the CDR3 is TGTGCCAGCAGTTACCCGGTGGGGGAATATGAAAAACTGTTTTTT.

The rearrangement uses TRBV13 and TRBJ2-1; either TRBD1 or TRBD2 may fit D (5 bases each). The V and J ends lost 5 bases and 5 bases respectively, with 16 bases between them. This CDR3 has 15 residues. Germline assignment: CDR1 PRHDT and CDR2 FYEKMQ (reference sequence). CDR3 loop: CASSLYGDGNNEQFF. CDR3 in DNA: TGTGCCAGCAGCCTATATGGGGACGGGAACAATGAGCAGTTCTTC.

This clone was counted once. The sample carries other DNA sequences with the same CDR3. As DNA, the CDR3 is TGCGCCAGCAGCTTGGGGACAGGGGGCAATGAGCAGTTCTTC. Protein: CASSLGTGGNEQFF. The rearrangement links TRBV5-1 to TRBJ2-1; 10 bases are shared with TRBD1. CDR1 SGHRS and CDR2 YFSETQ come from the germline V gene. This CDR3 region has 14 residues. The junction had 0 bases not matched to a gene; V was cut back by 0 bases and J by 6 bases.

V and J are TRBV19 and TRBJ1-5; D is ambiguous. The germline V gene has CDR1 LNHDA and CDR2 SQIVND (reference sequence). The V gene lost 7 bases and the J gene lost 4 bases, with 8 bases spanning the gap. This CDR3 contains 12 residues. The CDR3 bases are TGTGCCAGTATGAGAACAAATCAGCCCCAGCATTTT. As protein: CASMRTNQPQHF.

The rearrangement joins TRBV12-3 or TRBV12-4 to TRBJ1-1, with D maybe TRBD1 (6 bases). V was clipped by 7 bases and J by 3 bases, with 12 bases between them. The CDR3 runs 13 residues. The CDR3 here is CASTARGDTEAFF. CDR3 coding DNA: TGTGCCAGCACGGCAAGGGGGGACACTGAAGCTTTCTTT.

This clone was detected a few times. The chain combines TRBV18 with TRBJ1-1, with D maybe TRBD1 (5 bases). Trimming took 3 bases from V and 1 from J, leaving 15 bases between them. This CDR3 is 16 amino acids long. Germline V CDR1 and CDR2: KGHSH, LQKENI. The CDR3 is CASSPSDSWGNTEAFF. CDR3 nucleotides: TGTGCCAGCTCACCTTCTGACAGTTGGGGGAACACTGAAGCTTTCTTT.

The CDR3 loop is CASSNPQETQYF. As DNA, the CDR3 is TGTGCCAGCAGCAATCCACAAGAGACCCAGTACTTC. The V call is TRBV5-4, the J call TRBJ2-5; D gene unclear. CDR1 SGHNT and CDR2 YYREEE come from the germline V gene (reference sequence). With 4 bases removed from V and 2 bases from J, the gap between germline ends came to 6 bases. The CDR3 covers 12 residues. Full variable domain (missing parts from reference TRBV5-4 and TRBJ2-5): ETGVTQSPTHLIKTRGQQVTLRCSSQSGHNTVSWYQQALGQGPQFIFQYYREEENGRGNFPPRFSGLQFPNYSSELNVNALELDDSALYLCASSNPQETQYFGPGTRLLVL.

The chain couples TRBV11-3 to TRBJ1-2, with 8 bases identical to TRBD1. Trimming at V came to 4 bases and at J to 4 bases, leaving 8 bases not matched to a gene. This CDR3 comprises 15 residues. Germline loops: CDR1 SGHNT, CDR2 YENEEA. CDR3: CASSSSRGLGYGYTF. The CDR3 nucleotides read TGTGCCAGCAGCTCATCCAGGGGGCTCGGCTATGGCTACACCTTC.

This clone was observed a handful of times. The chain has TRBV18 and TRBJ1-5, with unresolved D. V was shortened by 5 bases and J by 7 bases, with 9 bases between the two germline ends. CDR3 size: 12 residues. CDR1 is KGHSH and CDR2 is LQKENI in the germline V gene. Here the CDR3 reads CASSYDVQPQHF. DNA for the CDR3: TGTGCCAGCTCATACGACGTGCAGCCCCAGCATTTT.

CDR3 region: CASSDSVPLTTCPGTKNYEQYV. CDR3 nucleotide sequence: TGTGCCAGCAGTGACTCGGTTCCTCTCACTACCTGTCCCGGGACCAAAAACTACGAGCAGTACGTC. The chain employs TRBV6-4 and TRBJ2-7; either TRBD1 or TRBD2 may supply D (5 bases each). The CDR3 extends over 22 amino acids. Trimming stripped 0 bases from V and 3 bases from J, with 33 bases between. The germline V gene encodes CDR1 MRHNA and CDR2 SNTAGT.

The rearrangement links TRBV19 to TRBJ2-7; D gene uncertain. The V end lost 4 bases, the J end lost 0 bases, and 10 bases lay between the germline ends. CDR1 and CDR2 from the germline V gene are LNHDA and SQIVND (reference sequence). The CDR3 is made up of 14 amino acids. The CDR3 loop is CASSSEPSSYEQYF. The CDR3 nucleotides are TGTGCCAGTAGTAGCGAGCCGAGCTCCTACGAGCAGTACTTC.

The chain joins TRBV4-2 to TRBJ1-2; TRBD1 might be the D (5 bases). Germline-derived CDR1 and CDR2 are LGHNA and YNFKEQ. CDR3 size: 12 residues. Deletions cut 4 bases from V and 7 bases from J, with 10 bases between. DNA of the CDR3: TGTGCCAGCAGCCCGACGGGGGGTGGCTACACCTTC. This translates into CASSPTGGGYTF.

The chain links TRBV29-1 to TRBJ1-1, with TRBD1 matching over 8 bases. This CDR3 spans 13 amino acids. Germline V gene data show CDR1 as SQVTM and CDR2 as ANQGSEA. Trimming removed 4 bases from V and 6 bases from J; junction bases left unmatched: 7. This CDR3 reads CSVGTGYISEAFF. The CDR3, as DNA: TGCAGCGTTGGGACAGGGTATATCTCTGAAGCTTTCTTT. The variable domain in full, with the rest retrieved from reference TRBV29-1 and TRBJ1-1, is SAVISQKPSRDICQRGTSLTIQCQVDSQVTMMFWYRQQPGQSLTLIATANQGSEATYESGFVIDKFPISRPNLTFSTLTVSNMSPEDSSIYLCSVGTGYISEAFFGQGTRLTVV.

V is TRBV5-1 and J is TRBJ2-3, with D perhaps TRBD1 or TRBD2 (6 bases each). Germline V gives CDR1 SGHRS, CDR2 YFSETQ. The CDR3 has 15 amino acids. Trimming removed 5 bases at V and 2 bases at J, with 15 bases between. In nucleotides, the CDR3 is TGCGCCAGCAGGCGGGGTGGGGGCCTCACAGATACGCAGTATTTT. Encoded protein: CASRRGGGLTDTQYF.

This chain joins TRBV19 and TRBJ2-4; TRBD1 aligns across 10 bases. With 3 bases clipped from V and 9 bases from J, the junction kept 5 bases outside the gene matches. The CDR3 contains 14 residues. CDR1 is LNHDA and CDR2 is SQIVND in the germline V gene (reference sequence). CDR3 loop: CASSIRGQGSIQYF. CDR3 DNA sequence: TGTGCCAGTAGTATCCGGGGACAGGGGAGCATTCAGTACTTC.

The CDR3 nucleotides read TGTGCCAGCAGCTTAAGGAGGGGCAGGGGCGGTGCCACTGAAGCTTTCTTT. It is translated as CASSLRRGRGGATEAFF. J is TRBJ1-1 and V is TRBV7-9, with D perhaps matching TRBD1 (6 bases). The CDR3 runs 17 residues. The germline V gene encodes CDR1 SEHNR and CDR2 FQNEAQ (reference sequence). Deletions cut 2 bases from V and 4 bases from J, with 20 bases between.

The CDR3 spells CSVGEGGHQPQHF. The CDR3 DNA is TGCAGCGTTGGTGAGGGGGGTCATCAGCCCCAGCATTTT. The chain recombines TRBV29-1 with TRBJ1-5, with D maybe TRBD1 (6 bases). This CDR3 region has 13 residues. Germline CDR1 reads SQVTM; CDR2 reads ANQGSEA. V gave up 4 bases and J gave up 5 bases, with 12 bases separating them.

The chain combines TRBV12-3 or TRBV12-4 with TRBJ2-4; D is perhaps TRBD2 (5 bases). The CDR3 length is 13 residues. Trimming cost V 2 bases and J 3 bases, with 5 bases left between them. The CDR3 protein is CASSLSGKNIQYF. CDR3 coding DNA: TGTGCCAGCAGTTTAAGCGGCAAAAACATTCAGTACTTC.

Turning to this clone: A much larger clone differs from this one at a single base, so this may be a read error. The gene calls are TRBV11-2 and TRBJ1-3; TRBD1 matches at 7 bases. The CDR3 has 15 residues. Germline trimming cut 5 bases from V and 0 bases from J; bases unmatched to any gene: 4. Looked up from germline, CDR1 is SGHAT and CDR2 is FQNNGV. The CDR3 loop is CASSPGQSSGNTIYF. The CDR3 DNA follows: TGTGCCAGCAGCCCGGGACAGAGCTCTGGAAACACCATATATTTT.